The 10 T cell receptor beta chains reported below all come from one sample, sequenced in a study of blood T cell repertoires in COVID-19. Measured with immunoSEQ multiplex PCR; TCRdb has only the in-frame clones, and not every one. The top ten clones hold 13% of a sample with 150,000 or so clones, roughly 83% of them seen once. The sequencing sample was made of PBMCs or T cells enriched from blood (not recorded which). The receptors originated from a woman in her sixties or seventies who had recovered from COVID-19.

This chain uses TRBV6-5 with TRBJ1-5, with TRBD1 matching 8 bases. Germline trimming cut 2 bases from V and 4 bases from J; bases unmatched to any gene: 4. CDR3 length: 15 amino acids. CDR1 is MNHEY, CDR2 SVGAGI, per germline. CDR3 DNA: TGTGCCAGCAGTTACGGGACAGGTCTTAATCAGCCCCAGCATTTT. This encodes CASSYGTGLNQPQHF.

The DNA for the CDR3 is TGTGCCAGCAGCTCAGGGAATAGTGGAAACACCATATATTTT. Protein: CASSSGNSGNTIYF. This chain uses TRBV7-9 with TRBJ1-3, with D perhaps TRBD1 (5 bases). Germline V gives CDR1 SEHNR, CDR2 FQNEAQ (reference sequence). The CDR3 covers 14 residues. Trimming removed 4 bases from V and 3 bases from J, with 10 bases in between.

The rearrangement links TRBV10-3 to TRBJ2-7; D may be TRBD1 (5 bases). The germline CDR1 and CDR2 sequences are ENHRY and SYGVKD. This CDR3 region has 13 residues. V was cut by 8 bases and J by 4 bases, with 15 bases left in between. The CDR3: CAIAGHMNYEQYF. The CDR3 DNA is TGTGCCATCGCTGGACATATGAATTACGAGCAGTACTTC.

This clone was recorded only once. The chain joins TRBV18 to TRBJ1-1, with D possibly being TRBD1 (6 bases). Trimming left V 3 bases short and J 0 bases short, with 14 bases between. Germline-derived CDR1 and CDR2 are KGHSH and LQKENI. The CDR3 spans 16 residues. The CDR3 region is CASSPRQETMNTEAFF. CDR3 sequence (DNA): TGTGCCAGCTCACCCCGACAGGAAACCATGAACACTGAAGCTTTCTTT.

The chain uses TRBV2 and TRBJ2-5; TRBD1 matches at 8 bases. CDR1 and CDR2 (germline): SNHLY, FYNNEI. This CDR3 is 13 amino acids long. The J segment lost 3 bases and the V segment lost 5 bases, leaving 2 bases of the junction unmatched. The CDR3 reads CASSWTGKETQYF. CDR3 bases: TGTGCCAGCAGTTGGACAGGGAAAGAGACCCAGTACTTC.

V is TRBV7-2 and J is TRBJ2-7, with TRBD2 as a possible D gene (5 bases). The CDR3 spans 14 residues. The V and J ends lost 5 bases and 0 bases respectively, with 11 bases between them. Per germline, CDR1 SGHTA and CDR2 FQGNSA. CDR3 amino acids: CASSRTLGSYEQYF. CDR3 sequence (DNA): TGTGCCAGCAGCCGGACTCTAGGCTCCTACGAGCAGTACTTC. The full variable domain, completed using reference TRBV7-2 and TRBJ2-7, is GAGVSQSPSNKVTEKGKDVELRCDPISGHTALYWYRQSLGQGLEFLIYFQGNSAPDKSGLPSDRFSAERTGGSVSTLTIQRTQQEDSAVYLCASSRTLGSYEQYFGPGTRLTVT.

The chain employs TRBV6-5 and TRBJ2-7; 11 bases match TRBD2. The junction had 10 bases not matched to a gene; V was cut back by 10 bases and J by 5 bases. From germline, CDR1 is MNHEY and CDR2 SVGAGI. CDR3 length: 14 amino acids. The CDR3 nucleotides read TGTGCCACCCGTATAGCGGGAGGGCCCCACGAGCAGTACTTC. Its protein is CATRIAGGPHEQYF.

The rearrangement links TRBV27 to TRBJ2-1; 11 nucleotides line up with TRBD1. Germline loops: CDR1 MNHEY, CDR2 SMNVEV (reference sequence). V shed 4 bases and J 8 bases; nucleotides not matched to a gene: 13. The CDR3 covers 17 residues. CDR3 DNA sequence: TGTGCCAGCAGTTCAATGACCTGGGGACAGGGGGACTATGAGCAGTTCTTC. Protein: CASSSMTWGQGDYEQFF.

This clone came up once. This chain connects TRBV4-2 to TRBJ2-7; D not resolved. The CDR3 is 13 amino acids. Trimming pared 1 base from V and 2 bases from J, leaving 6 bases between. Germline values: CDR1 LGHNA, CDR2 YNFKEQ. The CDR3 bases are TGTGCCAGCAGCCAAGGCCCTACCTACGAGCAGTACTTC. It codes for CASSQGPTYEQYF.

For the CDR3, the DNA is TGTGCCAGCAGCCCGCGGCTATGGGAGACCCAGTACTTC. Its translation is CASSPRLWETQYF. This chain joins TRBV7-3 and TRBJ2-5; no clear D gene. Germline V gene lookup returns CDR1 SGHTA and CDR2 FQGTGA. V shed 5 bases and J shed 5 bases, with 12 bases lying between them. The CDR3 length is 13 residues.